Sequencing of this T cell receptor (beta chain) was carried out in a study of blood T cell repertoires in COVID-19. Produced via immunoSEQ multiplex PCR; TCRdb's table is partial and in-frame only. The sample holds over 150,000 clones; under 85% are singletons and the top ten take 2.5% to 3.5%. This CDR3 is 15 amino acids long. Germline V gene sequence: CDR1 SGHRS, CDR2 YFSETQ. With 1 base removed from V and 6 bases from J, the gap between germline ends came to 16 bases. The chain uses TRBV5-1 and TRBJ1-2; the D gene is possibly TRBD1 (5 bases). The TCR sequence derives from a man between 70 and 80 years old with acute or convalescent COVID-19. The sequenced sample was peripheral blood. The CDR3 protein is CASSLYNQAGDGYTF. The DNA of the CDR3 is TGCGCCAGCAGCTTGTACAACCAGGCGGGGGATGGCTACACCTTC.